This T cell receptor (beta chain) comes out of a study of CD8 T cells in Susac syndrome. CD8+ and CD4+ T cells taken from blood had their TCR beta sequenced. cDNA came from roughly 0.5 to 1 ug RNA primed by random hexamers. TCRdb itself ran the immunoSEQ multiplex PCR reads through MiXCR, one entry per CDR3 protein. The sample has a few hundred thousand distinct CDR3 sequences; approximately 84% are singletons. Trimming cost V 9 bases and J 0 bases, with 6 bases left between them. Looked up from germline, CDR1 is SGHRS and CDR2 is YFSETQ. The CDR3 spans 12 residues. This TCR derives from a human donor with multiple sclerosis. This sequence joins TRBV5-1 and TRBJ2-2; no clear D. Sequencing input: CD8+ T cells from PBMCs. CDR3: CATPANTGELFF. CDR3 bases: TGCGCCACCCCCGCGAACACCGGGGAGCTGTTTTTT.